Included here is one T cell receptor beta chain sequence, with context. The data were taken from a study of blood T cell repertoires in COVID-19. Across the whole study: T cells, B-cell-depleted T cells, or PBMCs supplied cDNA or gDNA.

As handled by the study authors: Using reference gene primer amplification, nucleated cell counts were estimated. TCRdb's copy holds only in-frame clones and misses some; the assay was immunoSEQ multiplex PCR. For V, J and clone size, that table is used; D and trimming come from the DNA. The sample has approximately 130,000 clones, about 77% seen once; the top ten hold around a fifth. There are 12 residues in the CDR3. V was shortened by 7 bases and J by 0 bases, with 6 bases between the two germline ends. Germline loops: CDR1 MNHEY, CDR2 SVGAGI. The source material was peripheral blood. The V gene is TRBV6-5, the J gene TRBJ1-1; unclear D gene. The sequence came from an older man with acute or convalescent COVID-19. The CDR3 region is CASNGLNTEAFF. In DNA form, the CDR3 reads TGTGCCAGCAACGGTCTGAACACTGAAGCTTTCTTT.